Presented here are 14 T cell receptor beta chains from one specimen sequenced in a study of blood T cells in healthy people across ages. The second PCR ran 7 to 11 cycles with a sample-barcoded 5' primer and J-beta primers. TCRdb reprocessed the 5' RACE reads via MiXCR and lists one record per CDR3 protein. The table records around 1.5 million distinct CDR3 sequences, roughly 40% of them present only once. Material: blood. These receptors came from a woman aged 18-29 years in good health.

This clonotype has only a few counts. The rearrangement joins TRBV20-1 to TRBJ2-5; D may correspond to TRBD1 or TRBD2 (7 bases each). Trimming stripped 2 bases from V and 5 bases from J, with 18 bases between. Germline loops: CDR1 DFQATT, CDR2 SNEGSKA (reference sequence). The CDR3 has 15 residues. In DNA form, the CDR3 reads TGCAGTGCTAGAAGGACTAGGGGGCCTCGGGAGACCCAGTACTTC. It translates to CSARRTRGPRETQYF.

Remarks on this clonotype: One base away lies a much larger clone, so this may be a sequencing read error. The rearrangement joins TRBV7-9 to TRBJ1-2; 8 nucleotides agree with TRBD1. This CDR3 comprises 14 residues. Germline CDR1 is SEHNR and CDR2 is FQNEAQ (reference sequence). The DNA of the CDR3 is TGTGCCAGCAGCTTAGAGGGGACAGGTTATGGCTTCACCTTC. Translating it yields CASSLEGTGYGFTF.

CDR3 sequence: CASSGLASGYNEQFF. In nucleotides, the CDR3 is TGTGCCAGCAGTGGGTTGGCTAGCGGGTACAATGAGCAGTTCTTC. J is TRBJ2-1 and V is TRBV25-1; 8 bases are a match to TRBD2. This CDR3 has 15 residues. V dropped 4 bases and J dropped 4; count of bases not matched to a gene: 6. Germline CDR1 and CDR2: MGHDK and SYGVNS.

This clonotype was picked up a small number of times. The chain recombines TRBV6-2 or TRBV6-3 with TRBJ2-3; 9 nucleotides agree with TRBD2. CDR1 and CDR2 from the germline V gene are MNHEY and SVGEGT. The CDR3 loop spans 15 amino acids. The V and J ends lost 4 bases and 1 base, in that order; junction bases with no gene match: 3. CDR3 in amino acids: CASSSGGRGTDTQYF. The CDR3 bases are TGTGCCAGCAGTTCGGGCGGGAGGGGCACAGATACGCAGTATTTT.

The chain carries TRBV5-6 and TRBJ2-3; D remains ambiguous. Germline assignment: CDR1 SGHDT and CDR2 YYEEEE. The CDR3 spans 18 residues. Trimming pared 1 base from V and 4 bases from J, leaving 22 bases between. CDR3 DNA: TGTGCCAGCAGCTTGCAAATCCGCCCCCCTAACGTGGCAGATACGCAGTATTTT. Residues: CASSLQIRPPNVADTQYF.

This clonotype appeared a few times. The V call is TRBV20-1, the J call TRBJ2-5; 12 bases agree with TRBD2. CDR3 length: 15 amino acids. The germline CDR1 and CDR2 sequences are DFQATT and SNEGSKA (reference sequence). For the CDR3, the DNA is TGCAGCGGACTAGCGGGGAGTTCTTACCAAGAGACCCAGTACTTC. This translates into CSGLAGSSYQETQYF.

CDR3 nucleotides: TGTGCCAGCAGCCTTACCCTTTATCAGCCCCAGCATTTT. It specifies CASSLTLYQPQHF. The genes are TRBV3-1 and TRBJ1-5; D gene uncertain. Trimming left V 4 bases short and J 5 bases short, with 9 bases between. This CDR3 contains 13 residues. The germline gives CDR1 LGHDT, CDR2 YNNKEL (reference sequence).

About this clonotype: A far larger clone differs by one base, so this is likely a read error. The chain has TRBV5-1 and TRBJ2-1, with D possibly matching TRBD2 (6 bases). V lost 3 bases to trimming and J lost 0 bases, with 10 bases between them. Looked up from germline, CDR1 is SGHRS and CDR2 is YFSETQ. The CDR3 is 15 residues long. The CDR3 sequence is CASSWVGGSYNEQFF. The DNA for the CDR3 is TGCGCCAGCAGCTGGGTCGGGGGCTCCTACAATGAGCAGTTCTTC.

J is TRBJ2-5 and V is TRBV5-1, with D hard to call. Trimming removed 5 bases at V and 11 bases at J, with 13 bases between. The CDR3 runs 11 residues. Germline V gene sequence: CDR1 SGHRS, CDR2 YFSETQ. The CDR3 DNA reads as TGCGCCAGCAGGGAGTGGAATGAGCAGTACTTC. Translating gives CASREWNEQYF.

V and J are TRBV10-3 and TRBJ1-2; no reliable D call. From germline, CDR1 is ENHRY and CDR2 SYGVKD. Trimming removed 2 bases from V and 0 bases from J, with 10 bases in between. The CDR3 totals 15 residues. Here the CDR3 DNA reads TGTGCCATCAGTGAGGAGACAAACTCTAACTATGGCTACACCTTC. Its protein is CAISEETNSNYGYTF.

The V call is TRBV4-1, the J call TRBJ1-1; D not resolved. The germline V gene has CDR1 MGHRA and CDR2 YSYEKL. This CDR3 has 16 amino acids. Trimming removed 5 bases from V and 2 bases from J, with 18 bases in between. Written as DNA, the CDR3 is TGCGCCAGCAGCTCCCAGGCCGGCCGGGTTAACACTGAAGCTTTCTTT. It is translated as CASSSQAGRVNTEAFF.

The J gene is TRBJ1-1, the V gene TRBV29-1; possible D gene TRBD1, 5 bases. V lost 5 bases and J lost 3, with 10 bases in between. The length of the CDR3 is 12 residues. Germline lookup yields CDR1 SQVTM and CDR2 ANQGSEA. CDR3 residues: CSVWDGDTEAFF. The CDR3 nucleotides are TGCAGCGTTTGGGACGGCGACACTGAAGCTTTCTTT.

DNA for the CDR3: TGTGCCACCCAGGGACTAGCGGACTACAATGAGCAGTTCTTC. Its translation: CATQGLADYNEQFF. The chain employs TRBV6-1 and TRBJ2-1; 11 positions match TRBD2. The CDR3 covers 14 residues. Germline values: CDR1 MNHNS, CDR2 SASEGT. Trimming took 10 bases from V and 3 from J; bases not matched to a gene: 5.

The chain couples TRBV11-2 to TRBJ2-3, with 8 bases fitting TRBD2. This CDR3 region has 18 residues. The junction had 18 bases not matched to a gene; V was cut back by 3 bases and J by 7 bases. The germline V gene has CDR1 SGHAT and CDR2 FQNNGV. In DNA, the CDR3 is TGTGCCAGCAGCTTTCCTGAACGGCTCGGGGGGGCCCGGAATACGCAGTATTTT. Translation gives CASSFPERLGGARNTQYF.